This entry concerns a single T cell receptor beta chain. Germline lookup yields CDR1 MNHEY and CDR2 SVGAGI. The V gene lost 2 bases and the J gene lost 4 bases, with 14 bases spanning the gap. The CDR3 runs 15 residues. The data originate from a study of blood T cell dynamics during melanoma immunotherapy. Across the study: First-line therapy was either pembrolizumab or nivolumab with ipilimumab for metastatic melanoma.

Profiled with immunoSEQ multiplex PCR; TCRdb holds only in-frame clones, not every one. The table shows 9,500 to 13,000 clones, with 88% occurring only once. The time point: pre-treatment baseline. Disease control meant complete response, partial response or stable disease at 12 weeks. Prior systemic cancer therapy, immunosuppressant use and other active malignancies excluded patients. Material: blood, obtained from a patient treated with checkpoint blockade. This clonotype was sampled from a human donor with melanoma. V and J are TRBV6-5 and TRBJ1-2, with D perhaps TRBD1 (5 bases). Here the CDR3 DNA reads TGTGCCAGCAGTTACACCCGAGGGGAAACCTATGGCTACACCTTC. This encodes CASSYTRGETYGYTF.